Listed below are T cell receptor beta chains from one sample, sequenced in a study of cytomegalovirus exposure and HLA in healthy donors. Some clones are missing from TCRdb's copy, which holds only in-frame ones; the method was immunoSEQ multiplex PCR. The sample carries 200,000 to 300,000 clones, around 80% recorded once. The sequenced sample was PBMCs. Receptors were obtained from a boy younger than 18 in good health and CMV-seronegative. The CDR3 runs from the conserved cysteine through the conserved F or W. The order of the fields is D gene, clone size, V gene, J gene, CDR3 protein, CDR3 DNA. A D gene is named only where the DNA matches it firmly. The size entry is marked missing in some rows and otherwise reads once, few, many or a size class.

.	.	TRBV28	TRBJ1-1	CASSFPGFEAFF	TGTGCCAGCAGTTTCCCGGGATTTGAAGCTTTCTTT
TRBD1	.	TRBV12-5	TRBJ1-4	CASGGDSQNEKLFF	TGTGCTAGTGGGGGGGACAGCCAAAATGAAAAACTGTTTTTT
TRBD1	.	TRBV11-3	TRBJ1-5	CASSPGQGGPNQPQHF	TGTGCCAGCAGCCCCGGACAGGGTGGTCCTAATCAGCCCCAGCATTTT
.	.	TRBV27	TRBJ1-6	CASSLSGDSRSPLHF	TGTGCCAGCAGTTTATCAGGGGATTCTAGATCACCCCTCCACTTT
.	.	TRBV2	TRBJ2-1	CASTEEASYNEQFF	TGTGCCAGCACCGAGGAAGCGAGCTACAATGAGCAGTTCTTC
.	.	TRBV6-6	TRBJ1-2	CASKGTPTATYGYTF	TGTGCCAGCAAAGGGACTCCGACAGCTACCTATGGCTACACCTTC
.	.	TRBV5-1	TRBJ1-2	CASSSTGPGYTF	TGCGCCAGCAGCTCCACAGGGCCTGGCTACACCTTC
.	.	TRBV6-5	TRBJ1-1	CASSYSGAEAFF	TGTGCCAGCAGTTACTCGGGAGCTGAAGCTTTCTTT
TRBD2	.	TRBV30	TRBJ2-7	CAWNRLAGGLGEQYF	TGTGCCTGGAACCGACTAGCGGGAGGATTGGGCGAGCAGTACTTC
.	.	TRBV7-9	TRBJ1-2	CASSLLGDGYTF	TGTGCCAGCAGCTTACTCGGGGATGGCTACACCTTC
TRBD1	.	TRBV27	TRBJ1-1	CASRQGARAEAFF	TGTGCCAGCAGGCAGGGGGCGCGGGCTGAAGCTTTCTTT
TRBD1	few	TRBV11-2	TRBJ1-1	CASSSTGGSEAFF	TGTGCCAGCAGCTCTACAGGGGGTTCCGAAGCTTTCTTT
.	.	TRBV30	TRBJ2-7	CAWSRPITGDSSYEQYF	TGTGCCTGGAGCCGCCCGATAACAGGGGACTCGTCCTACGAGCAGTACTTC
TRBD1	.	TRBV19	TRBJ1-5	CASSSTGFGNQPQHF	TGTGCCAGTAGCTCGACAGGGTTCGGCAATCAGCCCCAGCATTTT
.	.	TRBV10-3	TRBJ1-3	CAISPIGNTIYF	TGTGCCATCAGCCCCATCGGAAACACCATATATTTT
.	.	TRBV7-2	TRBJ1-5	CASSRGSRNQPQHF	TGTGCCAGCAGTCGGGGAAGCCGCAATCAGCCCCAGCATTTT
TRBD1	few	TRBV5-4	TRBJ1-1	CASRYYAPGTVNTEAFF	TGTGCCAGCAGATACTACGCACCCGGGACAGTGAACACTGAAGCTTTCTTT
.	.	TRBV10-3	TRBJ1-1	CAISEMATEAFF	TGTGCCATCAGTGAGATGGCTACTGAAGCTTTCTTT
TRBD2	once	TRBV5-1	TRBJ2-7	CASSVFLSSGPYEQYF	TGCGCCAGCAGCGTTTTTTTGTCTAGCGGACCCTACGAGCAGTACTTC
.	once	TRBV19	TRBJ1-4	CASTRQLRGFEKLFF	TGTGCCAGTACGAGACAATTAAGGGGGTTTGAAAAACTGTTTTTT
.	.	TRBV5-1	TRBJ1-1	CASSPGYTGWTEAFF	TGCGCCAGCAGCCCCGGGTACACAGGGTGGACTGAAGCTTTCTTT
TRBD1	.	TRBV5-6	TRBJ1-5	CASSHFTGVDQPQHF	TGTGCCAGCAGCCACTTCACAGGGGTGGACCAGCCCCAGCATTTT
.	.	TRBV19	TRBJ2-2	CAIRDKTVPNTGELFF	TGTGCCATTAGGGACAAGACGGTTCCGAACACCGGGGAGCTGTTTTTT
TRBD1	.	TRBV5-4	TRBJ2-3	CASSFVTGDTDTQYF	TGTGCCAGCAGCTTCGTGACAGGGGACACAGATACGCAGTATTTT
TRBD1	.	TRBV5-1	TRBJ2-7	CASSLGQGGCEQYF	TGCGCCAGCAGCTTGGGACAGGGCGGTTGCGAGCAGTACTTC
TRBD1	.	TRBV6-1	TRBJ1-2	CASSDFSTGTNYGYTF	TGTGCCAGCAGTGACTTTTCGACAGGGACTAACTATGGCTACACCTTC
TRBD2	.	TRBV5-1	TRBJ2-1	CASSLTTSGVNEQFF	TGCGCCAGCAGCTTAACGACTAGCGGGGTGAATGAGCAGTTCTTC
.	.	TRBV11-2	TRBJ2-7	CASSLAQISYEQYF	TGTGCCAGCAGCTTAGCGCAGATCTCCTACGAGCAGTACTTC
TRBD2	once	TRBV9	TRBJ2-3	CASSAVTSGNRATQYF	TGTGCCAGCAGCGCCGTGACTAGCGGCAACAGGGCTACGCAGTATTTT
.	.	TRBV2	TRBJ1-6	CASADEGDSPLHF	TGTGCCAGCGCCGACGAGGGGGATTCACCCCTCCACTTT
TRBD1	.	TRBV9	TRBJ1-3	CASSYAGTGTSGNTIYF	TGTGCCAGCAGCTACGCCGGGACAGGGACCTCTGGAAACACCATATATTTT
.	.	TRBV6-1	TRBJ2-7	CASSARTAVYSYEQYF	TGTGCCAGCAGTGCCCGGACAGCAGTTTACTCCTACGAGCAGTACTTC
.	.	TRBV13	TRBJ2-1	CASSFNSGREQFF	TGTGCCAGCAGTTTCAATAGCGGACGGGAGCAGTTCTTC
.	.	TRBV7-2	TRBJ2-7	CASSLTGMCYEQYF	TGTGCCAGCAGTCTAACAGGGATGTGCTACGAGCAGTACTTC
TRBD1	.	TRBV2	TRBJ2-7	CASTLARTGRRNEQYF	TGTGCCAGCACCTTGGCCCGGACAGGGAGGAGGAACGAGCAGTACTTC
TRBD1	.	TRBV5-1	TRBJ1-2	CASSDREYYGYTF	TGCGCCAGTTCGGACAGGGAATACTATGGCTACACCTTC
.	.	TRBV6-6	TRBJ1-2	CASSYNQGQHGYTF	TGTGCCAGCAGTTACAATCAGGGCCAACATGGCTACACCTTC
.	.	TRBV5-1	TRBJ1-1	CASSLQGFAEAFF	TGCGCCAGCAGCTTGCAGGGGTTCGCTGAAGCTTTCTTT
TRBD1	.	TRBV2	TRBJ1-5	CASSGWTGSDQPQHF	TGTGCCAGCAGTGGCTGGACAGGGAGTGATCAGCCCCAGCATTTT
.	.	TRBV11-2	TRBJ2-7	CASSSPGDSRF	TGTGCCAGCAGCTCCCCCGGGGACTCCCGTTTC
TRBD1	.	TRBV11-2	TRBJ2-7	CASSFDRGLGEQYF	TGTGCCAGCAGCTTCGACAGGGGCCTAGGTGAGCAGTACTTC
.	.	TRBV7-2	TRBJ2-3	CASSPMSSTDTQYF	TGTGCCAGCAGCCCTATGTCTAGCACAGATACGCAGTATTTT
.	.	TRBV6-5	TRBJ1-1	CASSYGTATEAFF	TGCGCCAGCAGTTACGGAACAGCCACTGAAGCTTTCTTT
.	.	TRBV5-1	TRBJ1-1	CALLRGYNTEAFF	TGCGCGCTACTAAGGGGGTATAACACTGAAGCTTTCTTT
.	.	TRBV9	TRBJ1-3	CASKNNIYSGNTIYF	TGTGCCAGCAAGAATAACATTTACTCTGGAAACACCATATATTTT
.	.	TRBV25-1	TRBJ1-4	CASSGARVSTNEKLFF	TGTGCCAGCAGTGGGGCCAGGGTCTCAACTAATGAAAAACTGTTTTTT